This TCR beta chain was identified in a study of regulatory T cells in long-lasting Graves disease (dated by TCRdb to the early 2020s). The study in broad terms: Patients with newly diagnosed Graves' disease had been on antithyroid drugs for under 3 months. Peripheral blood TCR sequencing and RNA sequencing compared persistent Graves' disease patients with newly diagnosed Graves' disease patients. The study took place in China and was registered as a clinical trial. A total of around 35 samples underwent TCR sequencing: about 13 from persistent and roughly 20 from newly diagnosed Graves' disease patients. Findings and caveats that apply to the study as a whole: Only the TCR beta chain was sequenced and analyzed. Lower TCR Shannon entropy and fewer highly expanded clones were observed in persistent Graves' disease patients than in newly diagnosed patients, which suggested clonal expansion. Persistent disease showed preferential use of TRBV28, TRBJ1-2 and TRBJ2-5, whereas newly diagnosed disease favored TRBV20-1 and TRBJ2-1. Patients with persistent disease shared more public clonotypes (roughly 2,900) than newly diagnosed patients did (more than 900). Because the primary lesion, thyroid tissue, could not be accessed, the study looked at peripheral blood alone. As a limitation, the authors acknowledged that the small sample size may reduce accuracy.

Libraries were constructed by multiplex PCR. Data came from an Illumina HiSeq 4000. iRepertoire HTBI primers and Arm-PCR amplification of CDR3 regions were used to construct TCR beta libraries. PCR products were gel purified before sequencing. From the authors' description of their analysis: A total of 62 TRBV and about 13 TRBJ segments were identified across samples and were used for gene usage analysis of CDR3 amino acid clonotypes. Filtered high-quality paired reads were merged into contigs using COPE and FqMerger. BLAST was used to align contigs to IMGT TRBV, TRBD and TRBJ reference genes, and CDR3 was defined according to IMGT. Any clonotype with a frequency above 0.1% was counted as a highly expanded clone. Shannon entropy served as the measure of repertoire diversity, while the Gini coefficient captured V-J evenness. Clonotypes shared by more than one individual were considered public. Using fastp trimming at Q25 and MiXCR clonotype assembly, TCRdb reanalyzed the public sequencing data and kept in-frame beta chains. Identical CDR3 proteins give one entry, which carries the most common genes and DNA. The V and J calls and clone size are TCRdb's, not the authors'. Within this sample are approximately 470,000 distinct CDR3 sequences, with around 16% of them counted one time only. Roughly an eighth of the sample is in the top ten clones.

This specimen's time point label, interpreted: newly diagnosed GD, antithyroid drugs for less than 3 months. For both TCR sequencing and RNA sequencing, RNA was extracted from PBMCs using TRIzol. The diagnosis of Graves' disease followed American Thyroid Association guidelines. Patients were recruited from an endocrinology department in Xi'an, China. Each patient gave around 9 milliliters of peripheral blood, collected in an EDTA anticoagulant tube. Ficoll Paque Plus density gradient separation was used to isolate PBMCs, and no further T cell sorting was done. An Agilent 2100 Bioanalyzer and agarose gel were used to check RNA quality, and a NanoDrop 2000 was used to measure RNA concentration. Taken from cysteine to phenylalanine, the CDR3 has 15 residues. The entry retains the CDR3 DNA only, 45 bases that are in frame from base 1. CDR1 MNHEY and CDR2 SMNVEV are derived from the germline V gene (reference sequence). Trimming costs V 4 bases and J 4 bases, and their ends lie 14 bases apart.

This clonotype was found many times. Its antigen remains undetermined. One base away there is no much larger clone; base qualities are not given. This same sample was also taken into another study, of T cells in Graves' hyperthyroidism and ophthalmopathy. The second paper further reports: A patient counted as having stable Graves' hyperthyroidism if no progression to ophthalmopathy occurred over 18 months of follow-up. Hyperthyroidism patients were newly diagnosed, with disease duration under 2 months, and aged 18 to 65 years. Exclusion was applied to patients with uncontrolled infections, other autoimmune diseases, pregnancy or lactation. Diagnoses relied on clinical symptoms, serum thyroxine and TRAb, thyroid ultrasound and orbital computed tomography. A first-round RT-PCR of the TCR CDR3 used the HTBI primer set with the Qiagen OneStep RT-PCR kit. Most expanded thyroid clonotypes (frequency above 0.001) were also detected in blood, suggesting blood repertoires may reflect thyroid immune responses. A 13 V-J signature model separated ophthalmopathy from stable hyperthyroidism, with around 88% sensitivity and roughly 81% specificity in cross-validation and 80%/75% in testing. In validation, the model predicted progression to ophthalmopathy a median of roughly 6.2 months before onset, with about 67% sensitivity and roughly 79% specificity. TCR V-J signatures able to tell the groups apart were searched for in a discovery cohort of 100 or so patients, of whom over 40 had Graves' ophthalmopathy and 57 had stable Graves' hyperthyroidism. Whether ophthalmopathy could be predicted prospectively was tested in an independent validation cohort made up of 18 to 20 hyperthyroidism patients plus 17 patients who later progressed to ophthalmopathy. The roughly 94 discovery patients were randomly divided into training and test sets at a 7:3 ratio. Thyroid tissue and blood T-cell repertoires from several Graves' hyperthyroidism patients were also compared in the study. After blood sampling, hyperthyroidism patients were treated with methimazole at a starting dose of 30 mg daily, and ophthalmopathy patients were treated with high-dose intravenous methylprednisolone. Libraries were constructed in a second round of multiplex PCR, after which size selection and purification were performed. Paired-end sequencing of the libraries was performed with 100 bp reads on an Illumina HiSeq2000. SOAPnuke was used to process the raw data, with reads discarded if the reads contained adapters or uncalled bases, had a mean Phred below 15, or lacked an exact constant-primer or identifier match. COPE v1.2.5 was used to merge high-quality paired reads, and clonotypes were defined as unique nucleotide sequences. MiTCR v1.1 was used to align clonotypes to the IMGT TRBV, TRBD and TRBJ reference segments. Only V-J combinations with frequency above 0.0001, covering about 99% of repertoires, were analysed. The TCS score was defined as F50 (clonal expansion) divided by E x V (chaos), with BLOSUM62-based TCRdist calculated between CDR3 peptides within each V-J. Welch's t-statistics and random forest reduced 500 to 550 V-J features to roughly 13, which were used in a naive Bayes classifier (R e1071). No statistical method was used to fix the sample size in advance, and group allocation was not hidden from the investigators. TCR Vbeta CDR3 sequencing of roughly 140 peripheral blood samples (43 ophthalmopathy, about 80 hyperthyroidism and roughly 17 progressor patients) is reported in the paper.

Rearrangement joined TRBV27 to TRBJ2-1; the D segment cannot be called with confidence. The TCR sequence derives from a man aged 35 to 55 with Graves disease. Donor details come from another sample of the same person, matched by shared clones. Sequenced here: peripheral blood mononuclear cells (PBMCs), sampled at new diagnosis, from a patient treated with antithyroid drugs. This receptor has the CDR3 CASSYLPSTYNEQFF. The DNA reads as follows: TGTGCCAGCAGTTACCTACCAAGTACATACAATGAGCAGTTCTTC.